This TCR beta chain came from a study of blood T cell repertoires in COVID-19. Looking at the study overall: Acute-phase and convalescent COVID-19 samples originated in the United States, Italy and Spain.

In the original processing: Reference gene primer amplification yielded estimated nucleated cell counts. The protocol was immunoSEQ multiplex PCR, while the TCRdb copy is restricted to in-frame clones and leaves out a portion. V and J calls and clone size are those listed in that table; D and trimming were worked out from the DNA. The top ten hold 3% to 3.5% of the sample, which has about 250,000 clones, around three quarters seen once. This receptor was taken from an elderly woman with acute or convalescent COVID-19. The sequenced material came from peripheral blood.

The CDR3 spells CASSKETGFSYEQYF. CDR3 DNA sequence: TGTGCCAGCAGCAAAGAGACAGGTTTCTCCTACGAGCAGTACTTC. This chain connects TRBV21-1 to TRBJ2-7; whether TRBD1, the table's D call, matches the DNA was not checked. TRBV21-1 is a recognized pseudogene. The CDR3 extends over 15 amino acids.